This TCR beta chain was profiled in a study of control samples from healthy donors and cancer patients. In germline, CDR1 is MDHEN, CDR2 SYDVKM. This CDR3 has 13 amino acids. The V end lost 9 bases, the J end lost 5 bases, and 16 bases lay between the germline ends. Libraries were prepared by immunoSEQ multiplex PCR; TCRdb keeps only in-frame clonotypes and omits some of them. The table lists 90,000 to 110,000 clones, less than 95% of them singletons. The J gene is TRBJ1-1, the V gene TRBV28, with D perhaps matching TRBD1 (5 bases). The TCR originated in a human donor in good health. The donor label of this sample is uncertain. Sequencing was done on a sample of blood. The CDR3 DNA follows: TGTGCCAGTGGGGGGGATGTAAGGACTGAAGCTTTCTTT. This translates into CASGGDVRTEAFF.